The T cell receptor beta chain under discussion was sequenced for a study of Ad26.COV2.S vaccination and SARS-CoV-2 variants. At the level of the study: Ad26.COV2.S, an intramuscular injection, was given once or twice 56 days apart.

Regarding this clone: Its antigen is unknown.

As to treatment: approximately 18 received Ad26.COV2.S at low or high dose, single or two shots; several received placebo; per-sample allocation not given. Day 63 following the first vaccine or placebo injection was when the samples were taken. The data were produced by immunoSEQ multiplex PCR, yet TCRdb's version contains in-frame clones alone and is incomplete. Of approximately 300,000 clones in the sample, approximately 86% were seen once. Study conclusions and caveats: There was a possibility that the TCR breadth and depth analyses underestimated total T cell responses. Those who received the vaccine showed greater spike-specific TCR breadth than those given placebo.

This material consisted of peripheral blood, taken in a trial of Ad26.COV2.S vaccine versus placebo. The clonotype comes from a person between 18 and 59 years old who received the Ad26.COV2.S COVID-19 vaccine or a placebo.

The CDR3 spells CASSLRQFMNTEAFF. The CDR3 DNA is TGTGCCAGCAGCTTACGACAGTTCATGAACACTGAAGCTTTCTTT. J is TRBJ1-1 and V is TRBV27; D may be TRBD1 (5 bases). V was shortened by 6 bases and J by 0 bases, with 14 bases between the two germline ends. This CDR3 has 15 amino acids. The germline V gene encodes CDR1 MNHEY and CDR2 SMNVEV (reference sequence).